The 5 T cell receptor beta chains reported below all come from one sample, sequenced in a study of tumor and adjacent non-tumor tissue in lung cancer. The template was RNA from unsorted bulk tissue. Distant lung tissue was collected more than 3 cm away from the tumor edge. TCRbeta libraries were built with three rounds of nested PCR, modified from ARM-PCR. From the multiplex PCR reads, TCRdb called clonotypes with MiXCR, one entry per CDR3 protein. Among about 75,000 distinct CDR3 sequences, around 70% were seen once, and the ten largest hold around a quarter. Material for sequencing was distant non-tumor lung tissue. The receptor set was obtained from a woman in her forties or fifties with non-small cell lung cancer.

A word on this clonotype: This likely comes from a read error, as the CDR3 has no conserved phenylalanine or tryptophan at its end. V and J are TRBV28 and TRBJ1-1; the D gene is possibly TRBD1 (5 bases). Germline CDR1 MDHEN, CDR2 SYDVKM. V dropped 6 bases and J dropped 3 bases, with 14 bases sitting between them. The CDR3 covers 14 residues. Here the CDR3 DNA reads TGTGCCAGCAGGCTTCGGGGCAGGGACACTGAAGCTTTCATT. It codes for CASRLRGRDTEAFI.

With regard to this clonotype: One base away lies a much larger clone, so this may be a sequencing read error. This sequence joins TRBV20-1 and TRBJ1-1; perhaps TRBD1 as D (5 bases). CDR1 DFQATT and CDR2 SNEGSKA come from the germline V gene (reference sequence). The CDR3 runs 12 residues. The CDR3 DNA reads TGCAGCCCTACCGGGACGACGGATGAAGCTGTCTTT. Its protein is CSPTGTTDEAVF.

This chain joins TRBV29-1 and TRBJ2-1; TRBD2 matches 8 bases. Germline V lookup: CDR1 SQVTM, CDR2 ANQGSEA. CDR3 size: 16 residues. J was trimmed by 3 bases and V by 7 bases; bases with no gene match: 14. Here the CDR3 reads CSAPTGGGTCYNEQFF. CDR3 sequence (DNA): TGCAGCGCCCCGACTGGCGGGGGGACCTGCTACAATGAGCAGTTCTTC.

Concerning this clonotype: A junction end diverges from the germline sequence, so it may reflect a read error. The chain recombines TRBV28 with TRBJ1-2; D gene ambiguous. This CDR3 has 12 residues. CDR1 is MDHEN, CDR2 SYDVKM, per germline. CDR3 loop: CACSSIREGYTF. CDR3 bases: TGTGCCTGCAGTTCGATAAGGGAGGGCTACACCTTC.

The chain links TRBV11-2 to TRBJ2-3; no definite D call. CDR3 size: 14 residues. Germline CDR1 SGHAT, CDR2 FQNNGV. Trimming removed 1 base at V and 3 bases at J, with 8 bases between. The CDR3 protein is CASSLVQFTDTQYF. The DNA of the CDR3 is TGTGCCAGCAGCTTAGTACAGTTTACAGATACGCAGTATTTT. The variable domain in full, with the rest retrieved from reference TRBV11-2 and TRBJ2-3, is EAGVAQSPRYKIIEKRQSVAFWCNPISGHATLYWYQQILGQGPKLLIQFQNNGVVDDSQLPKDRFSAERLKGVDSTLKIQPAKLEDSAVYLCASSLVQFTDTQYFGPGTRLTVL.